This is a list of T cell receptor beta chains from one sample in a study of blood T cell repertoires in COVID-19. Libraries were prepared by immunoSEQ multiplex PCR; TCRdb keeps only in-frame clonotypes and omits some of them. The repertoire holds 70,000 to 80,000 clones, about 89% seen once, with around 13% in the top ten. What was sequenced was peripheral blood. All receptors derive from a woman aged 60-70 years with acute or convalescent COVID-19. CDR3s include the opening cysteine and the closing phenylalanine or tryptophan. D genes are given only for firm matches. Only some rows state a clone size, as once, few, many or a class for expanded clones.

V gene	J gene	D gene	clone size	CDR3 length	CDR3 protein	CDR3 DNA
TRBV14	TRBJ2-7	-	-	13	CASSQDRVYEQYF	TGTGCCAGCAGCCAAGACAGGGTCTACGAGCAGTACTTC
TRBV10-3	TRBJ1-1	TRBD1	once	12	CAIRTGSTEAFF	TGTGCCATCCGGACAGGGAGTACTGAAGCTTTCTTT
TRBV23-1	TRBJ2-7	-	few	19	CASSRSMVLGVCAAYEQYF	TGCGCCAGCAGTCGGAGTATGGTTCTAGGAGTGTGCGCCGCTTACGAGCAGTACTTC
TRBV28	TRBJ1-2	-	-	12	CASISQGHGYTF	TGTGCCAGCATAAGCCAGGGGCATGGCTACACCTTC
TRBV6-5	TRBJ2-1	-	-	13	CASSYDRDNEQFF	TGTGCCAGCAGTTACGACCGGGACAATGAGCAGTTCTTC
TRBV2	TRBJ2-7	-	-	15	CASRLRGPTGYEQYF	TGTGCCAGCAGGCTCAGGGGCCCCACGGGTTACGAGCAGTACTTC
TRBV5-4	TRBJ1-6	TRBD1	-	14	CASSLEGGSSPLHF	TGTGCCAGCAGCTTGGAAGGGGGCAGTTCACCCCTCCACTTT
TRBV27	TRBJ2-4	TRBD2	-	14	CASRGRRGENIQYF	TGTGCCAGCCGAGGTCGCCGGGGGGAAAACATTCAGTACTTC
TRBV19	TRBJ1-2	-	-	15	CASSRGAAEFYGYTF	TGTGCCAGTAGTCGGGGGGCAGCTGAGTTCTATGGCTACACCTTC
TRBV12-3/TRBV12-4	TRBJ2-5	TRBD1	-	13	CASSHRGQETQYF	TGTGCCAGCAGTCACAGGGGGCAGGAGACCCAGTACTTC
TRBV12-2	TRBJ1-2	-	-	15	CASRTQGTGNYGYTF	TGTGCAAGTCGCACACAAGGGACAGGGAACTATGGCTACACCTTC
TRBV4-2	TRBJ1-5	-	-	18	CASSQDLGGQGGKQPQHF	TGTGCCAGCAGCCAAGATCTCGGTGGGCAGGGAGGCAAACAGCCCCAGCATTTT